The 24 T cell receptor beta chains below all came from one sample that was sequenced in a study of identical twins. TCRdb processed the 5' RACE reads anew with MiXCR; each CDR3 protein has one entry. This table has roughly 630,000 distinct CDR3 sequences, roughly 7.1% appearing once. The data were also submitted as part of a second study, on yellow fever vaccine responses in identical twins.

Sequences were obtained from PBMCs. The receptors come from a woman younger than 30 in good health.

CDR3: CASSYQGGYTF. CDR3 nucleotide sequence: TGTGCCAGCAGTTACCAAGGAGGCTACACCTTC. The chain joins TRBV6-2 or TRBV6-3 to TRBJ1-2; D gene ambiguous. Germline V CDR1 and CDR2: MNHEY, SVGEGT. This CDR3 contains 11 residues. V gave up 2 bases and J gave up 8 bases, with 6 bases separating them.

This clonotype has at least ten counts. This chain joins TRBV4-1 and TRBJ2-2, with TRBD1 matching 8 bases. This CDR3 has 20 residues. V lost 3 bases and J lost 6; bases outside the gene matches: 21. Germline V gene sequence: CDR1 MGHRA, CDR2 YSYEKL. Here the CDR3 DNA reads TGCGCCAGCAGCCATCGTCTCGGCAGGGGGCGCGTCTCGGCAGCCGGGGAGCTGTTTTTT. Its protein is CASSHRLGRGRVSAAGELFF.

Only a few counts were recorded for this clonotype. The chain has TRBV12-3 or TRBV12-4 and TRBJ2-3; TRBD2 aligns across 11 bases. Trimming removed 2 bases from V and 2 bases from J; junction bases left unmatched: 6. This CDR3 is built from 17 residues. CDR3 DNA: TGTGCCAGCAGTTTAAGGAATAGCGGGAGGGCCACAGATACGCAGTATTTT. Its protein is CASSLRNSGRATDTQYF.

This clonotype was seen more than once but under ten times. V gene TRBV12-3 or TRBV12-4 combines with J gene TRBJ2-3, with D tentatively TRBD2 (6 bases). The ends were cut back, 3 bases at V and 2 bases at J, with 15 bases in the middle. The CDR3 loop spans 16 amino acids. The CDR3 is CASSFVGGIITDTQYF. The CDR3 coding sequence is TGTGCCAGCAGTTTTGTCGGCGGGATTATCACAGATACGCAGTATTTT.

The chain employs TRBV10-1 and TRBJ2-3; D possibly matches TRBD1 or TRBD2 (7 bases each). The V gene lost 4 bases and the J gene lost 0 bases, with 14 bases spanning the gap. Germline CDR1 reads WNHNN; CDR2 reads SYGVQD (reference sequence). CDR3 size: 16 residues. This CDR3 reads CASSGLRGGSTDTQYF. CDR3 in DNA: TGCGCCAGCAGTGGCCTCAGGGGGGGTAGCACAGATACGCAGTATTTT.

This clonotype was observed a handful of times. The chain combines TRBV6-1 with TRBJ2-5; D assignment may be TRBD1 or TRBD2 (7 bases each). The V end was cut by 6 bases, the J end by 1 base, with 12 bases between. Germline CDR1 reads MNHNS; CDR2 reads SASEGT. The CDR3 runs 14 residues. CDR3 sequence reads: CASSRGGRQETQYF. CDR3 nucleotides: TGTGCCAGCAGCAGGGGGGGGCGCCAAGAGACCCAGTACTTC.

This clonotype was detected only a few times. The V call is TRBV27, the J call TRBJ2-5; 7 nucleotides match TRBD1. The CDR3 covers 13 residues. J was trimmed by 4 bases and V by 5 bases; bases with no gene match: 4. CDR1 is MNHEY, CDR2 SMNVEV, per germline (reference sequence). CDR3 amino acids: CASSKGAVETQYF. The CDR3 bases are TGTGCCAGCAGTAAGGGGGCCGTAGAGACCCAGTACTTC.

The sample holds many counts of this clonotype. Written as DNA, the CDR3 is TGCGCCAGCAGCCAAGATCCCGGGCGGGAGACCCAGTACTTC. It specifies CASSQDPGRETQYF. The rearrangement links TRBV4-1 to TRBJ2-5; no firm D call. V was trimmed by 0 bases and J by 5 bases, leaving 10 bases between them. CDR3 length: 14 amino acids. Germline V gene sequence: CDR1 MGHRA, CDR2 YSYEKL.

This clonotype was detected ten times or more. The chain's CDR3 is CSALGQNQPQHF. Written as DNA, the CDR3 is TGCAGTGCTTTGGGACAGAATCAGCCCCAGCATTTT. This chain links TRBV20-1 with TRBJ1-5; TRBD1 matches at 7 bases. The CDR3 extends over 12 amino acids. Germline CDR1 DFQATT, CDR2 SNEGSKA (reference sequence). V shed 5 bases, J shed 4 bases, and the junction held 2 bases outside the gene matches.

This sequence joins TRBV12-3 or TRBV12-4 and TRBJ2-5; 7 nucleotides align to TRBD1. J was trimmed by 4 bases and V by 6 bases; bases with no gene match: 5. This CDR3 is built from 13 residues. CDR3 DNA sequence: TGTGCCAGCAGACCAGAGGGGGCAGAGACCCAGTACTTC. It yields the protein CASRPEGAETQYF.

The CDR3 loop reads CSAPQGRTEKLFF. The CDR3, as DNA: TGCAGTGCCCCACAGGGACGAACAGAAAAACTGTTTTTT. V and J are TRBV20-1 and TRBJ1-4; the D gene is possibly TRBD1 (6 bases). The CDR3 consists of 13 residues. V lost 6 bases and J lost 8, with 16 bases in between. Germline loops: CDR1 DFQATT, CDR2 SNEGSKA (reference sequence).

The sample holds many counts of this clonotype. The chain joins TRBV10-3 to TRBJ2-3, with D possibly being TRBD1 or TRBD2 (6 bases each). From germline, CDR1 is ENHRY and CDR2 SYGVKD. This CDR3 region has 20 residues. V was shortened by 4 bases and J by 0 bases, with 26 bases between the two germline ends. CDR3 residues: CAISVSWDSGYQGSTDTQYF. The CDR3 nucleotides read TGTGCCATCAGTGTGAGTTGGGATAGCGGATACCAGGGGAGCACAGATACGCAGTATTTT.

This chain joins TRBV11-2 and TRBJ2-5; D is tentatively TRBD1 or TRBD2 (6 bases each). The length of the CDR3 is 14 residues. Trimming removed 5 bases at V and 1 base at J, with 11 bases between. Germline lookup yields CDR1 SGHAT and CDR2 FQNNGV. In DNA form, the CDR3 reads TGTGCCAGCAGCCCGAGGGGGGTCCAAGAGACCCAGTACTTC. This sequence encodes CASSPRGVQETQYF. Supplemented by reference TRBV11-2 and TRBJ2-5, the full variable domain reads EAGVAQSPRYKIIEKRQSVAFWCNPISGHATLYWYQQILGQGPKLLIQFQNNGVVDDSQLPKDRFSAERLKGVDSTLKIQPAKLEDSAVYLCASSPRGVQETQYFGPGTRLLVL.

The sample holds a few counts of this clonotype. The chain carries TRBV12-3 or TRBV12-4 and TRBJ2-1, with 10 nucleotides matching TRBD2. V was pared by 4 bases and J by 10 bases, with 4 bases of the junction left unmatched. The CDR3 totals 13 residues. CDR3 in DNA: TGTGCCAGCAGTTCCCTAGCGGGGGACGAGCAGTTCTTC. Amino acids: CASSSLAGDEQFF.

The chain carries TRBV11-2 and TRBJ1-1; D not resolved. Trimming took 6 bases from V and 5 from J, leaving 16 bases between them. Germline CDR1 and CDR2: SGHAT and FQNNGV. This CDR3 is 14 amino acids long. CDR3 sequence (DNA): TGTGCCAGCAGGCAGGACGGGAGAGGGACTGAAGCTTTCTTT. Its protein is CASRQDGRGTEAFF.

This clonotype occurred a few times. The gene calls are TRBV6-2 or TRBV6-3 and TRBJ2-6; TRBD2 matches at 9 bases. The germline V gene has CDR1 MNHEY and CDR2 SVGEGT. The V segment lost 0 bases and the J segment 0 bases; nucleotides outside the gene matches: 9. The CDR3 is 20 amino acids. DNA of the CDR3: TGTGCCAGCAGTTACTCCACTAGCGGGCGGGCGACCTCTGGGGCCAACGTCCTGACTTTC. Its translation: CASSYSTSGRATSGANVLTF.

This clonotype was seen more than once but under ten times. The chain is built from TRBV28 and TRBJ2-7; D unclear. The germline V gene has CDR1 MDHEN and CDR2 SYDVKM. V gave up 1 base and J gave up 6 bases, with 10 bases separating them. The CDR3 consists of 13 residues. The DNA for the CDR3 is TGTGCCAGCAGTTTATCGGACGCCTCCGAGCAGTACTTC. It is translated as CASSLSDASEQYF.

This clonotype was detected only a few times. The V call is TRBV28, the J call TRBJ1-6; no reliable D call. V was cut by 5 bases and J by 0 bases, with 20 bases left in between. Germline lookup yields CDR1 MDHEN and CDR2 SYDVKM. The CDR3 covers 19 residues. The CDR3 sequence is CASSRRPPVQSSYNSPLHF. CDR3 DNA sequence: TGTGCCAGCAGTCGTCGTCCCCCGGTGCAAAGCTCCTATAATTCACCCCTCCACTTT.

V is TRBV28 and J is TRBJ1-3; unclear D gene. Germline V gene data show CDR1 as MDHEN and CDR2 as SYDVKM. V lost 4 bases and J 0 bases, leaving 13 bases between the germline ends. The CDR3 is made up of 16 amino acids. CDR3 in DNA: TGTGCCAGCAGTTCTCTCCCCAGGAGCTCTGGAAACACCATATATTTT. This codes for CASSSLPRSSGNTIYF. The whole variable domain, remainder taken from reference TRBV28 and TRBJ1-3, is DVKVTQSSRYLVKRTGEKVFLECVQDMDHENMFWYRQDPGLGLRLIYFSYDVKMKEKGDIPEGYSVSREKKERFSLILESASTNQTSMYLCASSSLPRSSGNTIYFGEGSWLTVV.

The V gene is TRBV7-9, the J gene TRBJ2-7; D uncertain. The germline gives CDR1 SEHNR, CDR2 FQNEAQ (reference sequence). The length of the CDR3 is 12 residues. Trimming took off 1 base at V and 6 bases at J, with 7 bases between the two ends. In nucleotides, the CDR3 is TGTGCCAGCAGCTTAGGGCGGTTCGAGCAGTACTTC. Its protein product is CASSLGRFEQYF.

CDR3 sequence (DNA): TGTGCCAGCAGCTTCACTAGCGGGACAACCTACGAGCAGTACTTC. This gives the protein CASSFTSGTTYEQYF. The chain employs TRBV11-2 and TRBJ2-7, with 10 bases identical to TRBD2. V lost 3 bases to trimming and J lost 2 bases; unmatched junction nucleotides: 4. Germline-derived CDR1 and CDR2 are SGHAT and FQNNGV. The CDR3 is made up of 15 amino acids.

There are many counts of this clonotype. This chain connects TRBV7-2 to TRBJ2-1, with 8 bases fitting TRBD2. The CDR3 runs to 13 residues. CDR1 and CDR2 (germline): SGHTA, FQGNSA. Losses at the gene ends were 5 bases for V and 15 bases for J; bases not matched to a gene: 12. The CDR3 DNA sequence: TGTGCCAGCAGCCACTTTAGCGGGGTGCAAGCGTTCTTC. Translating it yields CASSHFSGVQAFF.

This clonotype turned up a few times. This chain uses TRBV24-1 with TRBJ2-7; TRBD2 agrees at 7 bases. After removal of 5 bases from V and 5 bases from J, the junction contained 2 bases not matched to a gene. This CDR3 is built from 12 residues. Germline-derived CDR1 and CDR2 are KGHDR and SFDVKD. CDR3 in DNA: TGTGCCACCAGTGGTCGGGGGGACGAGCAGTACTTC. Amino acids: CATSGRGDEQYF.

The table lists this clonotype with many counts. The rearrangement uses TRBV5-1 and TRBJ2-4, with D possibly called TRBD1 or TRBD2 (5 bases each). Germline CDR1 and CDR2: SGHRS and YFSETQ. V lost 4 bases and J 6 bases, leaving 17 bases between the germline ends. This CDR3 is 15 amino acids long. In DNA, the CDR3 is TGCGCCAGCAGCCACGGGACCCAGACATTAAACATTCAGTACTTC. Its translation is CASSHGTQTLNIQYF.